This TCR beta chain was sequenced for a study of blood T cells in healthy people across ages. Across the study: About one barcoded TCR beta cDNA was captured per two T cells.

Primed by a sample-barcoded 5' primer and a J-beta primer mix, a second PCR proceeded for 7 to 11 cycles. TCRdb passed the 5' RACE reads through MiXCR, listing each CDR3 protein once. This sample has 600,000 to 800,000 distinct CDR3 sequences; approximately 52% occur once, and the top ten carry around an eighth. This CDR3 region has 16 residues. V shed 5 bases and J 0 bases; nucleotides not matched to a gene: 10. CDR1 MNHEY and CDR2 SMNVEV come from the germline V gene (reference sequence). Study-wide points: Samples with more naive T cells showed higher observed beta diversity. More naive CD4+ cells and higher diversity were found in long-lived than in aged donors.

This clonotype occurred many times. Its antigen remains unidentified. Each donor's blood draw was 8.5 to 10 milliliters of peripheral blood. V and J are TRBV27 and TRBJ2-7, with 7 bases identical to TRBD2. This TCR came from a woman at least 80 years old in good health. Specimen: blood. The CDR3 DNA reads TGTGCCAGCAGTCACTCAAGCGGGGAGACCTCCTACGAGCAGTACTTC. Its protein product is CASSHSSGETSYEQYF.